What follows are 7 T cell receptor beta chains derived from one specimen sequenced in a study of T cells in localized non-small cell lung cancer. Produced via immunoSEQ multiplex PCR; TCRdb's table is partial and in-frame only. The table has about 25,000 clones, approximately 90% seen once. The sample consisted of peripheral blood mononuclear cells, taken before any cancer treatment. These TCRs come from a woman aged 40-75 years with stage III lung adenocarcinoma.

This clone was seen only once. The genes are TRBV5-1 and TRBJ2-2; D is ambiguous. This CDR3 region has 16 residues. CDR1 and CDR2 (germline): SGHRS, YFSETQ. Trimming removed 4 bases from V and 0 bases from J, with 13 bases in between. The CDR3 DNA reads TGCGCCAGCAGCAGGGTAGACTCGCCGAACACCGGGGAGCTGTTTTTT. As protein: CASSRVDSPNTGELFF.

The DNA for the CDR3 is TGTGCCAGCAGCGTGAGACTAGCGAACACCGGGGAGCTGTTTTTT. This sequence encodes CASSVRLANTGELFF. This sequence joins TRBV28 and TRBJ2-2, with TRBD2 as a possible D gene (6 bases). CDR3 length: 15 amino acids. Germline loops: CDR1 MDHEN, CDR2 SYDVKM. Trimming left V 6 bases short and J 0 bases short, with 11 bases between.

The chain carries TRBV30 and TRBJ1-2; 10 bases align to TRBD1. Germline CDR1 reads GTSNPN; CDR2 reads SVGIG (reference sequence). The CDR3 has 13 amino acids. V lost 4 bases to trimming and J lost 2 bases; unmatched junction nucleotides: 1. CDR3 residues: CAWKDRGNYGYTF. The CDR3 DNA reads as TGTGCCTGGAAGGACAGGGGGAACTATGGCTACACCTTC.

V and J are TRBV7-2 and TRBJ2-1, with 10 positions matching TRBD2. V was pared by 2 bases and J by 10 bases, with 8 bases of the junction left unmatched. Germline CDR1 and CDR2: SGHTA and FQGNSA. The CDR3 extends over 15 amino acids. CDR3 sequence (DNA): TGTGCCAGCAGCTTAAAAACTAGCGGGATGATCGAGCAGTTCTTC. It is translated as CASSLKTSGMIEQFF.

The chain combines TRBV18 with TRBJ1-1; weak D call: TRBD1 (6 bases). The CDR3 runs 16 residues. Germline CDR1 reads KGHSH; CDR2 reads LQKENI. Trimming took 9 bases from V and 1 from J, leaving 21 bases between them. CDR3 in DNA: TGTGCCAGTCGCCGGCCCTCTTCGGGACAGAACACTGAAGCTTTCTTT. Translated: CASRRPSSGQNTEAFF.

The chain recombines TRBV5-1 with TRBJ2-1; 7 bases map to TRBD1. Trimming at V came to 4 bases and at J to 8 bases, leaving 9 bases not matched to a gene. The CDR3 is made up of 14 amino acids. CDR1 is SGHRS, CDR2 YFSETQ, per germline. CDR3 sequence (DNA): TGCGCCAGCAGCCAACGTACCCAGGGGGATGAGCAGTTCTTC. Encoded protein: CASSQRTQGDEQFF.

In its sample, this clone was seen a few times. Written as DNA, the CDR3 is TGTGCCAGCAGCCCCTCGACAGGTTACAGCAATGAGCAGTTCTTC. This codes for CASSPSTGYSNEQFF. The gene calls are TRBV7-6 and TRBJ2-1; maybe TRBD1 (6 bases). The germline V gene has CDR1 SGHVS and CDR2 FNYEAQ. The CDR3 extends over 15 amino acids. The V and J ends lost 5 bases and 6 bases respectively, with 17 bases between them.